This T cell receptor (beta chain) was profiled in a study of spatial heterogeneity in lung cancer. Indicated time point: sample taken at primary tumor resection. The approximately 72 donors had untreated early-stage non-small cell lung cancer. This CDR3 comprises 13 residues. Unmatched junction bases numbered 7, after V lost 11 bases and J lost 2 bases. CDR1 LGHDT and CDR2 YNNKEL come from the germline V gene (reference sequence). This clonotype was seen a handful of times. The antigen remains unidentified. Study-wide findings and caveats: Counts of expanded intratumoral alpha and beta TCRs tracked tumor mutation counts.

Each CDR3 protein is one row after TCRdb ran MiXCR on the 5' RACE reads. The repertoire holds 3,000 to 3,500 distinct CDR3 sequences, with 35% as singletons. The receptor comes from a female donor with early-stage non-small cell lung cancer. V and J are TRBV3-1 and TRBJ2-5, with 8 bases matching TRBD1. The sequences come from lung tumor tissue, collected at surgery. The CDR3 loop is CASLRTGQETQYF. CDR3 nucleotide sequence: TGTGCCTCACTCAGGACAGGGCAAGAGACCCAGTACTTC.